This T cell receptor (beta chain) originates from a study of blood T cell repertoires in COVID-19. About the study: Samples representing acute and convalescent COVID-19 were sourced from the United States, Italy and Spain. Sample material is recorded as cDNA or gDNA derived from T cells, B-cell-depleted T cells, or PBMCs.

V gave up 5 bases and J gave up 5 bases; unmatched junction bases: 2. There are 13 residues in the CDR3. Per the germline V gene, CDR1 is SNHLY and CDR2 is FYNNEI. Clones were sequenced by immunoSEQ multiplex PCR, and TCRdb holds only the in-frame ones, with some missing. This sample has about 250,000 clones, with roughly 86% found just once. The clonotype comes from a woman aged 55-75 years who had recovered from COVID-19. The sequenced sample was peripheral blood. V gene TRBV2 combines with J gene TRBJ2-1; TRBD1 matches 8 bases. The CDR3 nucleotides are TGTGCCAGCAGTTGGGGACAGGACAATGAGCAGTTCTTC. Amino acids: CASSWGQDNEQFF.